The entry below gives a single T cell receptor beta chain sequence along with its context. This receptor's antigen is unknown. Qualities for individual bases were not recorded, and no much larger clone is one base off. The record originates from a study of blood T cells in healthy people across ages (dated by TCRdb to 2014 to 2015). Background for the entire study: Template switching captured roughly one uniquely barcoded TCR beta cDNA molecule per two T cells in model experiments. The study measured age-related changes in TCR beta repertoire diversity using deep sequencing normalized with unique cDNA molecular identifiers. The donors were split into four age groups: young (average 16 years), middle-aged (roughly 40), aged (approximately 60) and long-lived (roughly 88). To avoid experimental bias, donors of different ages were distributed randomly across sequencing lanes. Using the same blood draw, the study looked at two additional independent replicas of 1 million unique cDNA reads for two donors, one aged 18 to 30 and the other aged 80 or older.

Libraries were constructed by 5' RACE. TCRdb lists the instrument as Illumina HiSeq 2500. A second about 6 to 11 cycle PCR used a sample-barcoded 5' primer and a J-beta primer mix. Each TCR beta cDNA molecule received a unique molecular identifier from a template-switch 5' adaptor carrying 12 random nucleotides. Each sample yielded at least 3 million CDR3-containing paired-end reads. The Mint cDNA synthesis kit, primed by a TRBC-specific oligonucleotide, was used to synthesize first-strand cDNA from all RNA. All cDNA was treated with uracil-DNA glycosylase and then went through a first 18-cycle PCR with the universal primers M1SS and BC2_uni_R. Processing in the source paper ran as follows. Normalization of each sample was performed by random selection of 1 million high-quality reads, each carrying a distinct molecular identifier. Reads with shared molecular identifiers were discarded instead of being binned into consensus sequences. MiTCR, set to a Q25 quality threshold and the strictest error-elimination algorithm, was used for CDR3 identification, clonotype clustering and error correction. A nonparametric unseen species model using Euler transformation provided a lower-bound estimate of total TCR beta diversity. The public sequencing data were trimmed at Q25 with fastp and processed into clonotypes with MiXCR by TCRdb, which kept only in-frame beta chains. Each CDR3 protein gets just one entry, which takes the most common genes and DNA from the rows behind it. The V and J calls come from TCRdb's annotation, not from the publication. The sample contains some 1.5 million distinct CDR3 sequences, 28% of them found a single time. The top ten constitute approximately 7.7% of the sample.

Broader findings and caveats from the paper: Bulk unsorted PBMC profiling prevented conclusive comparison of naive and antigen-experienced compartments. Compared with the aged group, the long-lived group had more naive CD4+ T cells, fewer expanded clones and increased TCR diversity, a pattern suggesting age selection. The CMV infection status of donors was not known, potentially confounding age-related changes in expanded clonotypes. Observed TCR beta diversity per million T cells fell roughly linearly with age, and a significant reduction was already apparent by age approximately 41. Total diversity estimates from one million sequenced T cells were considered lower bounds and underestimates. The percentage of naive T cells measured by flow cytometry correlated strongly with observed TCR beta diversity.

Systemically healthy Caucasian individuals from Russia, over 30 in total and aged about 6 to 90 years, were included as donors. About 10 milliliters of peripheral blood were collected from each donor into EDTA-treated Vacutainer tubes. Ficoll-Paque density-gradient centrifugation was used to isolate PBMCs, with at least 7 million per sample. Total RNA, at least 6 micrograms per sample, was extracted from PBMCs with Trizol reagent. Naive CD45RAhigh/CD27high T cell percentages were measured by flow cytometry on a PBMC aliquot from every donor. From cysteine to phenylalanine, the CDR3 is 13 amino acids long. The retained sequence is limited to the CDR3, 39 bases, with the frame set at the first base. CDR1 and CDR2 are drawn from the germline V gene (reference sequence): DFQATT, SNEGSKA. Deletion took 3 bases off V and 0 bases off J, with a span of 5 bases between the germline ends.

The clonotype was recovered from a woman in her 30s in good health. The V and J genes are TRBV20-1 and TRBJ2-2; the D gene assignment is ambiguous. The specimen sequenced was blood. The DNA sequence reads TGCAGTGCTAGTTACGCGAACACCGGGGAGCTGTTTTTT. Its protein is CSASYANTGELFF.